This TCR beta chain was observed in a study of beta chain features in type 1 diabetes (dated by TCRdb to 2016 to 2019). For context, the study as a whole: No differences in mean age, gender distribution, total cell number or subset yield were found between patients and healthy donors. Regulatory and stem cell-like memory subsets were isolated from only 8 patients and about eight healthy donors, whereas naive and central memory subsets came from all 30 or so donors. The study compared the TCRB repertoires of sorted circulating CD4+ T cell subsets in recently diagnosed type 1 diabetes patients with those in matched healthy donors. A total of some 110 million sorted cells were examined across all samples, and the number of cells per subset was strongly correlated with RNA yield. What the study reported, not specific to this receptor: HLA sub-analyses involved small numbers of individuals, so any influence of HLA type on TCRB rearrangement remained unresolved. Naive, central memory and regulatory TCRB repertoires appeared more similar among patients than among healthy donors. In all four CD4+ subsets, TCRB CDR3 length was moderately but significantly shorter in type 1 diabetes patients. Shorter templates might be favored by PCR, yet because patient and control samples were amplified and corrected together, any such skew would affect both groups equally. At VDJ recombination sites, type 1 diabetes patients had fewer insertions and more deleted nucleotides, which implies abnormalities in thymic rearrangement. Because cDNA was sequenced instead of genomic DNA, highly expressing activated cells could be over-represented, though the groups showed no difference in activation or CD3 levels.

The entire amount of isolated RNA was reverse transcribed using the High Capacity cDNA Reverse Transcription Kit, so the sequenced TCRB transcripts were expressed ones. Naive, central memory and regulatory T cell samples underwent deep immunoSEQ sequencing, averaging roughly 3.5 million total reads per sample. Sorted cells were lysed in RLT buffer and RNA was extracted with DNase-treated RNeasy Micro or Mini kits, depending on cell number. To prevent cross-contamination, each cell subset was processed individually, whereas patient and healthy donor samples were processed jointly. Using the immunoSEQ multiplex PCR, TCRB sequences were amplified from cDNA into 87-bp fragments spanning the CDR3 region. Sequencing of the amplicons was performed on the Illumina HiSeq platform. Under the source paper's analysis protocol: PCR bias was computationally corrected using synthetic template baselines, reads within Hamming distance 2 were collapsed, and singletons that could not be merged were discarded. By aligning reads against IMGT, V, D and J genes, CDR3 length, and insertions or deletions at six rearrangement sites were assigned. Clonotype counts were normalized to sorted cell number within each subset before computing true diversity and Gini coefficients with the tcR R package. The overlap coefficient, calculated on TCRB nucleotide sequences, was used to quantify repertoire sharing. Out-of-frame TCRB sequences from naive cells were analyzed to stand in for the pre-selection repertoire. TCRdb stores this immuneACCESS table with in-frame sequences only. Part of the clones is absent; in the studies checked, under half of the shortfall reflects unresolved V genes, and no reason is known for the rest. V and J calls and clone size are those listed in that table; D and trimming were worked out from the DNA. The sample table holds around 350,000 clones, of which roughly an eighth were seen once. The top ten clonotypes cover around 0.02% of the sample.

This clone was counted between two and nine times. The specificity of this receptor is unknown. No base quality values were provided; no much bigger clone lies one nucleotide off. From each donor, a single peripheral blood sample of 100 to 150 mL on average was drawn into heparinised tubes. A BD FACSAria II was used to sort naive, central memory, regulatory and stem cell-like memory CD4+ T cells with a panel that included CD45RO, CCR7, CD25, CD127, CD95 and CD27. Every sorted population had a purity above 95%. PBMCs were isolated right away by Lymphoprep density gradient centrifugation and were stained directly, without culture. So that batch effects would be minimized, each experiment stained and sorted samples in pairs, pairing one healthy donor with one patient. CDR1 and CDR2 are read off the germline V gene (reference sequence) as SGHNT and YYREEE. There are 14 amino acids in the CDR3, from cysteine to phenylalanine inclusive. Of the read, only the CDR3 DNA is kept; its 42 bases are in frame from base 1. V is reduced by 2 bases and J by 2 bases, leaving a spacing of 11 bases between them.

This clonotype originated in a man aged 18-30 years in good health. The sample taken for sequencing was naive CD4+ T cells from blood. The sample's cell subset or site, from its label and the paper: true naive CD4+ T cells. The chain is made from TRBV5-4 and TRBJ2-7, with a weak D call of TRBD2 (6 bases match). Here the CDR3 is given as CASSLNTGAYEQYF. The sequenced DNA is TGTGCCAGCAGCTTAAACACGGGGGCCTACGAGCAGTACTTC. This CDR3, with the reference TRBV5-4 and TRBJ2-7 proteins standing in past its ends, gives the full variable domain ETGVTQSPTHLIKTRGQQVTLRCSSQSGHNTVSWYQQALGQGPQFIFQYYREEENGRGNFPPRFSGLQFPNYSSELNVNALELDDSALYLCASSLNTGAYEQYFGPGTRLTVT.